The source of this T cell receptor beta chain is a study of T-cell memory formation after mild COVID-19. In its sample, this clonotype was seen a few times. There are 12 residues in the CDR3. The V end lost 3 bases, the J end lost 5 bases, and 7 bases lay between the germline ends. Germline CDR1 is SNHLY and CDR2 is FYNNEI. TCRdb analysed the 5' RACE reads with MiXCR anew, one entry per CDR3 protein. The profile covers approximately 60,000 distinct CDR3 sequences, with more than 8% appearing a single time and 1.2% taken by the ten largest. The source material was PBMCs or a T cell subset sorted from them (not recorded which). The sequence came from a man aged 18 to 30 who had mild COVID-19 (a few samples of this study predate the infection). Cell type and time point are not known. The chain links TRBV2 to TRBJ1-2; D not certain. DNA of the CDR3: TGTGCCAGCAGTGACAGGTTATATGGCTACACCTTC. It is translated as CASSDRLYGYTF.